This record covers a single TCR beta chain. Its antigen is not known. These data belong to a study of T-cell reconstitution after alpha-beta-depleted transplantation in children. Study-wide points: Several hundred graft clones that had expanded were reportedly the source of alpha-beta T cells about two months after transplant. Surviving thymic progenitors and recipient T cells were the source of high TCRbeta diversity at day 60 in some patients. T-cell counts and diversity at one year following transplant were attributed mainly to newly produced T cells.

With V trimmed by 5 bases and J by 1 base, 10 bases remained unmatched. The CDR3 is 16 residues long. Per germline, CDR1 KGHSH and CDR2 LQKENI. Unique molecular identifiers tagged the TCRbeta library. One entry per CDR3 protein, called by TCRdb with MiXCR from the PCR reads. The repertoire includes 97,000 or so distinct CDR3 sequences, 6% of them detected once, and 5.5% to 7% sits in the top ten. The chain recombines TRBV18 with TRBJ2-7; 8 bases match TRBD2. The sample here was PBMCs, mostly from graft donor cells, taken 60 days after TCRalphabeta/CD19-depleted stem cell transplant. This clonotype was sampled from a female patient aged 2-9 years who had a stem cell transplant for Fanconi anemia, so the T cells may come from the graft donor. CDR3 residues: CASSTKRGPHSYEQYF. In DNA form, the CDR3 reads TGTGCCAGCTCAACCAAGCGGGGGCCGCATTCCTACGAGCAGTACTTC.